Listed below are T cell receptor beta chains from one sample, sequenced in a study of shared clonotypes between healthy human individuals. Data came from immunoSEQ multiplex PCR; TCRdb stores just in-frame clones and leaves some out. Of some 1 million clones listed, roughly 80% are singletons. The material sequenced was memory CD4+ T cells sorted from blood. These receptors were taken from a man aged 18-30 years in good health. The CDR3 runs from the conserved cysteine through the conserved F or W. The D gene is left open where the match is weak. Only some rows state a clone size, as once, few, many or a class for expanded clones.

few	TRBV18	.	TRBJ2-1	CASSPQEVIGMNEQFF	TGTGCCAGCTCACCACAGGAGGTTATAGGGATGAATGAGCAGTTCTTC
.	TRBV11-2	.	TRBJ1-2	CASSLGRDYGYTF	TGTGCCAGCAGCTTAGGCAGGGACTATGGCTACACCTTC
.	TRBV5-1	TRBD1	TRBJ1-1	CASSAGTGRGAEAFF	TGCGCCAGCAGCGCGGGGACAGGGCGGGGGGCTGAAGCTTTCTTT
.	TRBV5-1	.	TRBJ1-2	CASSSTGTPPEYTF	TGCGCCAGCAGCTCGACCGGGACTCCTCCGGAGTACACCTTC
once	TRBV7-2	TRBD1	TRBJ1-2	CASSLEADRGRRYGYTF	TGTGCCAGCAGCTTAGAGGCAGACAGGGGTCGACGCTATGGCTACACCTTC
.	TRBV6-1	TRBD1	TRBJ1-4	CASSARTGRNEKLFF	TGTGCCAGCAGTGCGCGGACAGGTCGTAATGAAAAACTGTTTTTT
.	TRBV19	.	TRBJ2-2	CASSHAGATGELFF	TGTGCCAGTAGTCACGCAGGGGCCACCGGGGAGCTGTTTTTT
.	TRBV5-1	.	TRBJ1-1	CASRQTGLVSEAFF	TGCGCCAGCCGGCAAACAGGCTTGGTGTCTGAAGCTTTCTTT
.	TRBV5-1	.	TRBJ2-4	CASSLGSFGNIQYF	TGCGCCAGCAGCTTAGGGAGTTTCGGAAACATTCAGTACTTC
few	TRBV30	.	TRBJ1-1	CAWSGWGNTEAFF	TGTGCCTGGAGTGGATGGGGGAACACTGAAGCTTTCTTT
.	TRBV27	.	TRBJ1-3	CASSLTPSGNTIYF	TGTGCCAGCAGCCTCACCCCCTCTGGAAACACCATATATTTT
.	TRBV4-1	TRBD2	TRBJ2-1	CASSQVMRGKTNEQFF	TGCGCCAGCAGCCAAGTAATGCGGGGGAAAACCAATGAGCAGTTCTTC
.	TRBV12-5	.	TRBJ2-3	CASVQTRTSTDTQYF	TGTGCTAGTGTCCAGACTAGAACAAGCACAGATACGCAGTATTTT
few	TRBV14	TRBD2	TRBJ2-1	CASSPLAGGLYNEQFF	TGTGCCAGCAGCCCGCTAGCGGGGGGACTCTACAATGAGCAGTTCTTC
.	TRBV5-5	.	TRBJ1-4	CASSSVGGALGEKLFF	TGTGCCAGCAGCTCTGTGGGTGGGGCGTTGGGTGAAAAACTGTTTTTT
few	TRBV6-4	.	TRBJ1-1	CASSDSWGPLNTEAFF	TGTGCCAGCAGTGACTCGTGGGGTCCCTTGAACACTGAAGCTTTCTTT
.	TRBV29-1	TRBD2	TRBJ2-3	CSVEVRELAAGAVTDTQYF	TGCAGCGTTGAAGTCCGAGAGCTTGCAGCGGGAGCGGTCACAGATACGCAGTATTTT
many	TRBV6-1	.	TRBJ2-7	CASSDLDRGASYEQYF	TGTGCCAGCAGTGACCTCGACAGAGGGGCCTCCTACGAGCAGTACTTC
.	TRBV7-9	.	TRBJ1-1	CASSLADGNTEAFF	TGTGCCAGCAGCCTCGCGGACGGAAACACTGAAGCTTTCTTT
.	TRBV5-6	.	TRBJ1-1	CASSSTGHTEAFF	TGTGCCAGCAGCTCTACAGGGCACACTGAAGCTTTCTTT
.	TRBV5-1	.	TRBJ2-4	CASSPEGQNIQYF	TGCGCCAGCAGCCCGGAGGGCCAAAACATTCAGTACTTC
few	TRBV5-1	.	TRBJ1-1	CASSLVGVGIMNTEAFF	TGCGCCAGCAGCTTGGTTGGAGTAGGGATTATGAACACTGAAGCTTTCTTT
few	TRBV10-2	TRBD2	TRBJ2-3	CASKWGGSTDTQYF	TGCGCCAGCAAGTGGGGGGGTAGCACAGATACGCAGTATTTT
.	TRBV7-8	TRBD1	TRBJ1-1	CASSYRGNTEAFF	TGTGCCAGCAGCTACAGGGGGAACACTGAAGCTTTCTTT
few	TRBV2	.	TRBJ1-4	CASIPRNPTANEKLFF	TGTGCCAGCATTCCTCGTAACCCTACGGCTAATGAAAAACTGTTTTTT
.	TRBV4-3	.	TRBJ2-3	CASSQLGGSDTQYF	TGCGCCAGCAGCCAACTGGGGGGATCAGATACGCAGTATTTT
.	TRBV7-2	.	TRBJ2-6	CASSLGGRSLSGANVLTF	TGTGCCAGCAGCTTAGGGGGGAGATCCCTCTCTGGGGCCAACGTCCTGACTTTC
few	TRBV6-6	.	TRBJ1-2	CASSGGVGLGYTF	TGTGCCAGCAGCGGGGGGGTCGGCCTGGGCTACACCTTC
.	TRBV6-6	.	TRBJ2-1	CASSSWDEQFF	TGTGCCAGCAGTTCATGGGATGAGCAGTTCTTC
few	TRBV30	TRBD1	TRBJ1-2	CAWSPGTGSSGYTF	TGTGCCTGGAGCCCCGGGACAGGGTCGAGTGGCTACACCTTC
.	TRBV7-2	.	TRBJ1-4	CASSRFSRTATNEKLFF	TGTGCCAGCAGCCGTTTTAGTAGAACCGCAACTAATGAAAAACTGTTTTTT
.	TRBV2	TRBD1	TRBJ1-6	CASRAGTDYNSPLHF	TGTGCCAGCAGGGCGGGGACAGACTATAATTCACCCCTCCACTTT
.	TRBV19	.	TRBJ1-1	CASQTVRNTEAFF	TGTGCCAGTCAAACGGTAAGGAACACTGAAGCTTTCTTT
once	TRBV5-4	.	TRBJ2-1	CASSRSPDQYNEQFF	TGTGCCAGCAGTCGGTCTCCCGACCAGTACAATGAGCAGTTCTTC
.	TRBV30	.	TRBJ2-5	CAWSIGPQETQYF	TGTGCCTGGAGTATAGGGCCCCAAGAGACCCAGTACTTC
.	TRBV9	.	TRBJ2-3	CASSVGTPSTDTQYF	TGTGCCAGCAGCGTGGGGACACCCAGCACAGATACGCAGTATTTT
.	TRBV29-1	TRBD2	TRBJ2-7	CSVEDTGGSYEQYF	TGCAGCGTTGAAGATACGGGGGGCTCCTACGAGCAGTACTTC
.	TRBV5-4	TRBD1	TRBJ1-1	CASRGGQGATEAFF	TGTGCCAGCAGGGGGGGACAGGGGGCAACTGAAGCTTTCTTT
.	TRBV2	.	TRBJ2-1	CASSSNDEQFF	TGTGCCAGCAGTTCAAACGATGAGCAGTTCTTC
.	TRBV30	TRBD2	TRBJ2-1	CAWRDIGLAGEINEQFF	TGTGCCTGGAGGGACATCGGGCTAGCGGGAGAAATCAATGAGCAGTTCTTC
.	TRBV5-4	.	TRBJ1-1	CASSLTGKRDTEAFF	TGTGCCAGCAGCTTGACAGGGAAACGGGACACTGAAGCTTTCTTT
.	TRBV2	.	TRBJ2-5	CASGETQYF	TGTGCCAGCGGAGAGACCCAGTACTTC
once	TRBV19	TRBD1	TRBJ1-2	CASSIQVTGVFGYTF	TGTGCCAGTAGTATTCAGGTGACAGGGGTTTTCGGCTACACCTTC
.	TRBV2	.	TRBJ1-6	CASSGGASYNSPLHF	TGTGCCAGCTCCGGAGGGGCCTCCTATAATTCACCCCTCCACTTT
few	TRBV2	.	TRBJ2-1	CASSGGLALEQFF	TGTGCCAGCAGTGGCGGGCTAGCCCTTGAGCAGTTCTTC
.	TRBV6-6	.	TRBJ2-7	CATRKEAAYEQYF	TGTGCCACCCGGAAGGAAGCGGCCTACGAGCAGTACTTC